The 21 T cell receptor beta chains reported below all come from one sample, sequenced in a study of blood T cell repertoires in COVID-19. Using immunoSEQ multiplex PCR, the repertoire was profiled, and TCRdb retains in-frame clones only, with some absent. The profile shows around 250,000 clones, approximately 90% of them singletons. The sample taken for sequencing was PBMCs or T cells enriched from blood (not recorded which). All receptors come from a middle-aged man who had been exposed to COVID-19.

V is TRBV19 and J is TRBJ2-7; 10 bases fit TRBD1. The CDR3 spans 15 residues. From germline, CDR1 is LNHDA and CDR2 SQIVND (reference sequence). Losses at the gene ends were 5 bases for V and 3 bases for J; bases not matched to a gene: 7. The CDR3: CASSGSGQGFYEQYF. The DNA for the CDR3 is TGTGCCAGTAGTGGGTCGGGACAGGGGTTCTACGAGCAGTACTTC.

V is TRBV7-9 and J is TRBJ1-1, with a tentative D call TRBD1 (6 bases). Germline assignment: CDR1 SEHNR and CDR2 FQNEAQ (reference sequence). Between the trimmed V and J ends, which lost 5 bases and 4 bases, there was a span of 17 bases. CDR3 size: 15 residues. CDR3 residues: CASSQKRRTATEAFF. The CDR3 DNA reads TGTGCCAGCAGCCAAAAAAGAAGGACAGCCACTGAAGCTTTCTTT.

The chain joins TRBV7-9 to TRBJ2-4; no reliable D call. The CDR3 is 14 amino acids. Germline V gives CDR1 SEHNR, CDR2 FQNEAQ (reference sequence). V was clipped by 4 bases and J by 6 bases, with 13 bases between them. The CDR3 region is CASSSPVGGNIQYF. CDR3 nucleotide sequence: TGTGCCAGCAGCTCCCCGGTCGGTGGAAACATTCAGTACTTC.

The CDR3 DNA reads as TGTGCCAGCAGCGGGGGACTAGCGGGAGAATTTGACAAAAACATTCAGTACTTC. Encoded protein: CASSGGLAGEFDKNIQYF. The gene calls are TRBV5-4 and TRBJ2-4, with 14 positions matching TRBD2. V shed 4 bases, J shed 3 bases, and the junction held 9 bases outside the gene matches. Germline V lookup: CDR1 SGHNT, CDR2 YYREEE (reference sequence). The CDR3 runs to 18 residues.

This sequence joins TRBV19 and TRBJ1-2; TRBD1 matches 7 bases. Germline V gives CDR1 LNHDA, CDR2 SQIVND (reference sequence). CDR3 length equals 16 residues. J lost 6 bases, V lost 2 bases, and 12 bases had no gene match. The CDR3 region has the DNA TGTGCCAGTAGTATACTGAGGGGGCAGCGATTCGATGGCTACACCTTC. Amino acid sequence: CASSILRGQRFDGYTF.

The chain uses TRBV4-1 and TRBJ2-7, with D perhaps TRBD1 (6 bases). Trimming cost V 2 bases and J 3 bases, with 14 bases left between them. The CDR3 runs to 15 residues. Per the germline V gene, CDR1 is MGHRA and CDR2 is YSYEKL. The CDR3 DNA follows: TGCGCCAGCAGCCAATTAGGGACATATAACTACGAGCAGTACTTC. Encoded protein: CASSQLGTYNYEQYF.

The CDR3 reads CASSGRGADTQYF. The CDR3 bases are TGTGCCAGCAGCGGGAGGGGGGCAGATACGCAGTATTTT. The V gene is TRBV5-6, the J gene TRBJ2-3, with a possible D match to TRBD2 (7 bases). The CDR3 sequence is 13 residues long. Germline values: CDR1 SGHDT, CDR2 YYEEEE. V dropped 4 bases and J dropped 4 bases, with 10 bases sitting between them. Full variable domain (remainder filled in from reference TRBV5-6 and TRBJ2-3): DAGVTQSPTHLIKTRGQQVTLRCSPKSGHDTVSWYQQALGQGPQFIFQYYEEEERQRGNFPDRFSGHQFPNYSSELNVNALLLGDSALYLCASSGRGADTQYFGPGTRLTVL.

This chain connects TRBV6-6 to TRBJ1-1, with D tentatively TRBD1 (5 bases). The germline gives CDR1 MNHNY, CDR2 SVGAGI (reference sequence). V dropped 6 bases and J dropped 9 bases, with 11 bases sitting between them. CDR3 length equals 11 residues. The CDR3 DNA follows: TGTGCCAGCAGCCCAGACAGAAAAGCTTTCTTT. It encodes CASSPDRKAFF.

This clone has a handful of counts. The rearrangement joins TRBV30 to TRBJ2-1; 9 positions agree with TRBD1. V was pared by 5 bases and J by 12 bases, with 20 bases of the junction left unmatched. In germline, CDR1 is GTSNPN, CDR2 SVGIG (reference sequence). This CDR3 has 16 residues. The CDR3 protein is CAWEQQPGQGLAAQFF. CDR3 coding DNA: TGTGCCTGGGAACAGCAACCGGGACAGGGATTAGCTGCGCAGTTCTTC.

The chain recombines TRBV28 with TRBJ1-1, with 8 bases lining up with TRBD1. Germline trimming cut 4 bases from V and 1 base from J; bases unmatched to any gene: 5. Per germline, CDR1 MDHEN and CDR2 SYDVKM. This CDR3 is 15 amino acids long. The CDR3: CASSSGQATNTEAFF. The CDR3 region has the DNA TGTGCCAGCAGTTCGGGACAGGCGACGAACACTGAAGCTTTCTTT.

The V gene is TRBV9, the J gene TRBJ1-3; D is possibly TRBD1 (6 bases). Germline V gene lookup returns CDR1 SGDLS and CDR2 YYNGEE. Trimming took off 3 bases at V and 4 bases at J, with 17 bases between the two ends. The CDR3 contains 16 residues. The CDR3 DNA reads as TGTGCCAGCAGCGCTCGCTCCGGGACATACGGAAACACCATATATTTT. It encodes CASSARSGTYGNTIYF.

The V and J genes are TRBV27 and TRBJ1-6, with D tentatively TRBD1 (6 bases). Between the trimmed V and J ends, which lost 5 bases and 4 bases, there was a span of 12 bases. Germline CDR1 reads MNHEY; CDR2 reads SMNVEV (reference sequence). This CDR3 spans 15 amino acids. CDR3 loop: CASSLQGAYNSPLHF. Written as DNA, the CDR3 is TGTGCCAGCAGTCTACAGGGAGCGTATAATTCACCCCTCCACTTT.

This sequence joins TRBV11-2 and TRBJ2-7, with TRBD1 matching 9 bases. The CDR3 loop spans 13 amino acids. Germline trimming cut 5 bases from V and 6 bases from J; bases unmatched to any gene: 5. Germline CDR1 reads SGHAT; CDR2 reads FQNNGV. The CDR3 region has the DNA TGTGCCAGCAGCCGGGACAGGGTTCGCGAGCAGTACTTC. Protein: CASSRDRVREQYF. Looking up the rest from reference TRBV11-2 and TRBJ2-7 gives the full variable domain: EAGVAQSPRYKIIEKRQSVAFWCNPISGHATLYWYQQILGQGPKLLIQFQNNGVVDDSQLPKDRFSAERLKGVDSTLKIQPAKLEDSAVYLCASSRDRVREQYFGPGTRLTVT.

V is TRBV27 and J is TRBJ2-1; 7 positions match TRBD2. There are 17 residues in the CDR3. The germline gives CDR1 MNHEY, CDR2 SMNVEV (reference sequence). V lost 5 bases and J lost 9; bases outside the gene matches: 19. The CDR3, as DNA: TGTGCCAGCAGTATCGCCAAACCTCCCGGGCGGGAGATTGAGCAGTTCTTC. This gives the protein CASSIAKPPGREIEQFF.

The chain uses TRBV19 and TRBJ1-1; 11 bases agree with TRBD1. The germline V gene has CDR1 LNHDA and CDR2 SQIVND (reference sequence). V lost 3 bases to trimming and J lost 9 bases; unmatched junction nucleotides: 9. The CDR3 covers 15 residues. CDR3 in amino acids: CASSISRGQGGKAFF. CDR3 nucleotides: TGTGCCAGTAGTATTTCTAGGGGACAGGGGGGGAAAGCTTTCTTT.

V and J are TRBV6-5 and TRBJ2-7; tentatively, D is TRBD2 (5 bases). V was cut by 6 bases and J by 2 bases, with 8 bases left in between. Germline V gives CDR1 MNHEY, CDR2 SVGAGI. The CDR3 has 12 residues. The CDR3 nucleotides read TGTGCCAGCAGAGCGGTGGCCTACGAGCAGTACTTC. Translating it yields CASRAVAYEQYF.

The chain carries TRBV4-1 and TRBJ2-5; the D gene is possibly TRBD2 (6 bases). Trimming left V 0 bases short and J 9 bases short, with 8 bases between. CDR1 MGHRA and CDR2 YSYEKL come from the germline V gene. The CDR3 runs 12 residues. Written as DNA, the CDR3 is TGCGCCAGCAGCCAAGACGGGGGACCCCAGTACTTC. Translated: CASSQDGGPQYF.

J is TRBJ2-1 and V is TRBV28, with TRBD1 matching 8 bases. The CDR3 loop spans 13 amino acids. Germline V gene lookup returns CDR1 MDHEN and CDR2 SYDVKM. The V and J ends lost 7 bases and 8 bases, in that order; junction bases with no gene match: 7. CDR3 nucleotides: TGTGCCAGCATAGGCCAGGGGGCCTATGAGCAGTTCTTC. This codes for CASIGQGAYEQFF.

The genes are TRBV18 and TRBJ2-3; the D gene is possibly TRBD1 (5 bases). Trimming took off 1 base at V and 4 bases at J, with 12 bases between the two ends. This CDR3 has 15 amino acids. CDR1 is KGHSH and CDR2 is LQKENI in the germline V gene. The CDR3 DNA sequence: TGTGCCAGCTCACCACAAGCAGGGTTCGCAGATACGCAGTATTTT. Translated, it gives CASSPQAGFADTQYF. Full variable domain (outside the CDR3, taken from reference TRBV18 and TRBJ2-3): NAGVMQNPRHLVRRRGQEARLRCSPMKGHSHVYWYRQLPEEGLKFMVYLQKENIIDESGMPKERFSAEFPKEGPSILRIQQVVRGDSAAYFCASSPQAGFADTQYFGPGTRLTVL.

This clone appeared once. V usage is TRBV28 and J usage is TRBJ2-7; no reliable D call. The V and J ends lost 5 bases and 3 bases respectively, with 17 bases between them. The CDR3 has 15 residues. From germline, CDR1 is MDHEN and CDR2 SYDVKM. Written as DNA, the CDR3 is TGTGCCAGCAGTGGTTTACGAACTACCATCTACGAGCAGTACTTC. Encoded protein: CASSGLRTTIYEQYF.

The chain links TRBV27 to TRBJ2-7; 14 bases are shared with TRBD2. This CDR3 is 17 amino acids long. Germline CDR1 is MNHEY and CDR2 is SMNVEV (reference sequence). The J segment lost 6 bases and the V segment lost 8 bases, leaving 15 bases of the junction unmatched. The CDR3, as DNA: TGTGCCAGCTCCTCTCGACTAGCGGGAGGGGGGTTAGGCGAGCAGTACTTC. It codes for CASSSRLAGGGLGEQYF.